The next 21 T cell receptor beta chains were all read from a single sample in a study of OX40 agonist ivuxolimab in advanced cancers. Libraries were prepared by immunoSEQ multiplex PCR; TCRdb keeps only in-frame clonotypes and omits some of them. Of around 60,000 clones listed, 91% are singletons. The source was CD4+ or CD8+ T cells sorted from blood, collected in a trial of the OX40 agonist ivuxolimab. The receptors were gathered from an adult with an advanced solid tumor such as melanoma, head and neck, liver or kidney cancer.

In nucleotides, the CDR3 is TGTGCCAGCAGAGGAGGGCCCTCTAGCAATCAGCCCCAGCATTTT. Its protein product is CASRGGPSSNQPQHF. The chain employs TRBV27 and TRBJ1-5; the D is unclear. The CDR3 covers 15 residues. CDR1 is MNHEY and CDR2 is SMNVEV in the germline V gene (reference sequence). Trimming removed 6 bases from V and 0 bases from J, with 12 bases in between.

V usage is TRBV5-1 and J usage is TRBJ1-1; tentatively, D is TRBD1 (5 bases). The germline V gene encodes CDR1 SGHRS and CDR2 YFSETQ. The CDR3 totals 16 residues. V was cut by 4 bases and J by 0 bases, with 16 bases left in between. The chain's CDR3 is CASSPITGALNTEAFF. For the CDR3, the DNA is TGCGCCAGCAGCCCAATAACAGGAGCCCTGAACACTGAAGCTTTCTTT.

The chain is built from TRBV7-9 and TRBJ2-3; TRBD2 agrees at 9 bases. CDR1 and CDR2 (germline): SEHNR, FQNEAQ (reference sequence). The CDR3 contains 18 residues. With V trimmed by 5 bases and J by 0 bases, 12 bases remained unmatched. CDR3 region: CASSATQSTSGSTDTQYF. Written as DNA, the CDR3 is TGTGCCAGCAGCGCGACACAGTCAACTAGCGGGAGCACAGATACGCAGTATTTT.

V and J are TRBV7-9 and TRBJ2-1; possibly TRBD1 or TRBD2 for D (5 bases each). Germline CDR1 and CDR2: SEHNR and FQNEAQ (reference sequence). The length of the CDR3 is 13 residues. The ends were cut back, 4 bases at V and 5 bases at J, with 9 bases in the middle. In DNA, the CDR3 is TGTGCCAGCAGCTACGGGACCAACAATGAGCAGTTCTTC. Translating it yields CASSYGTNNEQFF.

CDR3 loop: CASSDLTAGRNTIYF. The CDR3 region has the DNA TGCGCCAGCAGTGACTTAACGGCCGGACGGAACACCATATATTTT. The chain uses TRBV10-1 and TRBJ1-3; D is uncertain. The germline V gene encodes CDR1 WNHNN and CDR2 SYGVQD (reference sequence). The CDR3 loop spans 15 amino acids. V was trimmed by 3 bases and J by 7 bases, leaving 16 bases between them.

The V call is TRBV10-1, the J call TRBJ2-5, with D hard to call. The J call may be faulty, since TRBJ2-7 better matches the DNA end. The CDR3 covers 10 residues. Germline CDR1 is WNHNN and CDR2 is SYGVQD (reference sequence). Written as DNA, the CDR3 is TGCAACATATGGTCCTACGAGCAGTACTTC. The encoded protein is CNIWSYEQYF.

J is TRBJ2-7 and V is TRBV5-1, with D possibly being TRBD2 (6 bases). The germline gives CDR1 SGHRS, CDR2 YFSETQ. The germline V and J ends were trimmed by 0 bases and 0 bases, with 7 bases remaining between them. The CDR3 contains 14 residues. CDR3 protein: CASSLVAVSYEQYF. DNA for the CDR3: TGCGCCAGCAGCTTGGTAGCGGTCTCCTACGAGCAGTACTTC. Full variable domain (missing parts from reference TRBV5-1 and TRBJ2-7): KAGVTQTPRYLIKTRGQQVTLSCSPISGHRSVSWYQQTPGQGLQFLFEYFSETQRNKGNFPGRFSGRQFSNSRSEMNVSTLELGDSALYLCASSLVAVSYEQYFGPGTRLTVT.

CDR3 in amino acids: CATSRGPGPLGGGPSGANVLTF. In nucleotides, the CDR3 is TGTGCCACCAGCAGAGGCCCCGGACCTCTAGGAGGAGGACCCTCTGGGGCCAACGTCCTGACTTTC. The chain recombines TRBV15 with TRBJ2-6; D is possibly TRBD2 (5 bases). The germline V and J ends were trimmed by 1 base and 0 bases, with 25 bases remaining between them. Germline V gene lookup returns CDR1 LNHNV and CDR2 YYDKDF (reference sequence). The CDR3 is made up of 22 amino acids.

This clone was picked up one time. The gene calls are TRBV2 and TRBJ2-7; TRBD1 matches at 7 bases. The CDR3 length is 14 residues. Unmatched junction bases numbered 11, after V lost 5 bases and J lost 7 bases. The germline V gene encodes CDR1 SNHLY and CDR2 FYNNEI. In DNA, the CDR3 is TGTGCCAGCAGTTCCGGGACAGCCCCTTGGGAGCAGTACTTC. Translating gives CASSSGTAPWEQYF.

J is TRBJ2-2 and V is TRBV7-8, with TRBD2 matching over 9 bases. Germline loops: CDR1 SGHVS, CDR2 FQNEAQ. This CDR3 spans 17 amino acids. The ends lost 4 bases at V and 3 bases at J; junction bases unmatched: 9. CDR3 sequence: CASSSPAGGGYTGELFF. The CDR3 region has the DNA TGTGCCAGCAGCTCACCAGCGGGAGGCGGGTACACCGGGGAGCTGTTTTTT.

The rearrangement uses TRBV11-3 and TRBJ2-1, with D maybe TRBD1 (5 bases). This CDR3 contains 15 residues. V lost 3 bases and J lost 0, with 9 bases in between. Germline V gene lookup returns CDR1 SGHNT and CDR2 YENEEA. The chain's CDR3 is CASSFWGSSYNEQFF. CDR3 sequence (DNA): TGTGCCAGCAGCTTTTGGGGCAGCTCCTACAATGAGCAGTTCTTC.

The J gene is TRBJ2-1, the V gene TRBV28; 14 bases are a match to TRBD2. With 5 bases clipped from V and 10 bases from J, the junction kept 7 bases outside the gene matches. CDR1 and CDR2 (germline): MDHEN, SYDVKM. This CDR3 is 15 amino acids long. CDR3 sequence reads: CASSPGTSGRREQFF. The CDR3, as DNA: TGTGCCAGCAGTCCCGGGACTAGCGGGAGACGGGAGCAGTTCTTC. Full variable domain (rest looked up from reference TRBV28 and TRBJ2-1): DVKVTQSSRYLVKRTGEKVFLECVQDMDHENMFWYRQDPGLGLRLIYFSYDVKMKEKGDIPEGYSVSREKKERFSLILESASTNQTSMYLCASSPGTSGRREQFFGPGTRLTVL.

The V call is TRBV5-1, the J call TRBJ2-3; no firm D call. The length of the CDR3 is 15 residues. Per germline, CDR1 SGHRS and CDR2 YFSETQ. Trimming left V 0 bases short and J 6 bases short, with 14 bases between. The CDR3 is CASSLERGRWDTQYF. In DNA form, the CDR3 reads TGCGCCAGCAGCTTGGAGCGCGGTCGCTGGGATACGCAGTATTTT.

The rearrangement uses TRBV30 and TRBJ1-5, with D perhaps matching TRBD1 (5 bases). V lost 2 bases and J lost 5, with 13 bases in between. The germline gives CDR1 GTSNPN, CDR2 SVGIG (reference sequence). This CDR3 is built from 14 residues. DNA for the CDR3: TGTGCCTGGAGTATCAGGGTAGCGTATCAGCCCCAGCATTTT. This codes for CAWSIRVAYQPQHF.

The chain combines TRBV6-5 with TRBJ1-5, with 8 bases lining up with TRBD1. This CDR3 is 15 amino acids long. With 2 bases clipped from V and 3 bases from J, the junction kept 3 bases outside the gene matches. Germline V gene sequence: CDR1 MNHEY, CDR2 SVGAGI. The CDR3 sequence is CASSYGTGPNQPQHF. In nucleotides, the CDR3 is TGTGCCAGCAGTTACGGGACAGGCCCCAATCAGCCCCAGCATTTT.

The CDR3 loop is CASSPRQGLGDEQFF. The CDR3 DNA reads TGTGCCAGCAGCCCCCGACAGGGGTTGGGGGATGAGCAGTTCTTC. This chain joins TRBV7-7 and TRBJ2-1, with 8 bases identical to TRBD1. Trimming at V came to 5 bases and at J to 8 bases, leaving 11 bases not matched to a gene. CDR3 length: 15 amino acids. The germline gives CDR1 SSHAT, CDR2 FNYEAQ (reference sequence).

The chain links TRBV11-2 to TRBJ2-7; 9 bases align to TRBD2. The CDR3 is made up of 15 amino acids. Germline assignment: CDR1 SGHAT and CDR2 FQNNGV. The V and J ends lost 1 base and 6 bases, in that order; junction bases with no gene match: 7. The CDR3 DNA reads as TGTGCCAGCAGCTTAGCTCCTAGCGGGAAGGTCGAGCAGTACTTC. Amino acid sequence: CASSLAPSGKVEQYF.

The rearrangement links TRBV7-8 to TRBJ2-2; 13 bases align to TRBD2. CDR1 SGHVS and CDR2 FQNEAQ come from the germline V gene. With 5 bases clipped from V and 5 bases from J, the junction kept 5 bases outside the gene matches. The CDR3 has 16 amino acids. CDR3 protein: CASSRGLAGVTGELFF. The CDR3 region has the DNA TGTGCCAGCAGCAGAGGACTAGCGGGAGTAACCGGGGAGCTGTTTTTT.

The CDR3 spells CSAGEGRPSYEQYF. The CDR3 DNA is TGCAGCGCCGGAGAGGGGCGACCATCCTACGAGCAGTACTTC. The chain joins TRBV29-1 to TRBJ2-7; tentatively, D is TRBD1 or TRBD2 (5 bases each). V was shortened by 7 bases and J by 1 base, with 17 bases between the two germline ends. Germline V gene data show CDR1 as SQVTM and CDR2 as ANQGSEA. The CDR3 totals 14 residues.

The chain recombines TRBV5-1 with TRBJ2-2; D not certain. V lost 4 bases to trimming and J lost 6 bases, with 13 bases between them. Germline V CDR1 and CDR2: SGHRS, YFSETQ. This CDR3 spans 14 amino acids. CDR3 coding DNA: TGCGCCAGCAGCCTCCAACCGGGCGCCGGGGAGCTGTTTTTT. Translating gives CASSLQPGAGELFF.

The rearrangement uses TRBV27 and TRBJ2-6; D gene ambiguous. The germline gives CDR1 MNHEY, CDR2 SMNVEV (reference sequence). The CDR3 runs to 15 residues. V lost 2 bases to trimming and J lost 4 bases, with 9 bases between them. CDR3 bases: TGTGCCAGCAGTTTACTAAGGGCCGGGGCCAACGTCCTGACTTTC. It translates to CASSLLRAGANVLTF.